Sequencing of this TCR beta chain was carried out in a study of regulatory T cells in long-lasting Graves disease. Germline CDR1 LNHDA, CDR2 SQIVND (reference sequence). Trimming cost V 2 bases and J 5 bases, with 18 bases left between them. The CDR3 consists of 16 residues. The time point was: persistent/refractory GD, antithyroid drugs over 5 years with positive TRAb. PBMC-derived RNA was used for the TCR library. According to the study, TCR beta libraries were built with iRepertoire HTBI primers and CDR3-region Arm-PCR. Each CDR3 protein is one row after TCRdb ran MiXCR on the multiplex PCR reads. The sample shows about 470,000 distinct CDR3 sequences, 20% to 25% of them seen only once.

The receptor comes from a female donor with Graves disease. The material sequenced was peripheral blood mononuclear cells (PBMCs), taken when the disease was refractory, from a patient treated with antithyroid drugs. This chain connects TRBV19 to TRBJ1-1; D is perhaps TRBD1 (5 bases). The CDR3 sequence is CASSILSSGKGTEAFF. The CDR3 DNA follows: TGTGCCAGTAGTATATTGTCGTCAGGAAAGGGGACTGAAGCTTTCTTT.